The present TCR beta chain was sequenced within a study of technical replicates of blood from several donors. This table comes from immunoSEQ multiplex PCR, and its TCRdb copy is limited to in-frame clones, with some not included. The table lists approximately 73,000 clones, about 96% of them singletons. The V and J ends lost 8 bases and 6 bases respectively, with 13 bases between them. CDR3 length equals 12 residues. The germline gives CDR1 LGHNT, CDR2 FRNRAP. V is TRBV12-5 and J is TRBJ1-1, with D hard to call. This sequence was found in a human donor in good health. The sample taken for sequencing was T cells isolated from PBMCs. Written as DNA, the CDR3 is TGTGCTAGTCGCGGGCTACGAGCTGAAGCTTTCTTT. It yields the protein CASRGLRAEAFF.